These 8 T cell receptor beta chains originate from one sample sequenced in a study of blood T cell repertoires in COVID-19. The repertoire was sequenced with immunoSEQ multiplex PCR; TCRdb's copy has only in-frame clones and lacks some. Among approximately 51,000 clones listed, more than 75% were seen once. What was sequenced was peripheral blood. The receptors shown here come from a woman older than 75 with COVID-19, enrolled during active disease.

V gene TRBV7-9 combines with J gene TRBJ1-1; D may be TRBD1 (6 bases). Trimming removed 2 bases from V and 5 bases from J, with 15 bases in between. Germline V gene lookup returns CDR1 SEHNR and CDR2 FQNEAQ (reference sequence). The CDR3 runs 15 residues. CDR3 loop: CASSLLPQGGTEAFF. The CDR3 DNA sequence: TGTGCCAGCAGCTTACTCCCACAGGGCGGGACTGAAGCTTTCTTT.

The table lists this clone with a few counts. The rearrangement uses TRBV18 and TRBJ1-6; D is ambiguous. Trimming shortened V by 3 bases and J by 7 bases, and 13 bases separated the two germline ends. Per germline, CDR1 KGHSH and CDR2 LQKENI. The CDR3 covers 15 residues. Written as DNA, the CDR3 is TGTGCCAGCTCACCGACACCTATACGAAATTCACCCCTCCACTTT. Protein: CASSPTPIRNSPLHF.

The chain is built from TRBV28 and TRBJ1-2, with D perhaps TRBD1 (6 bases). Trimming removed 5 bases from V and 8 bases from J, with 15 bases in between. Per the germline V gene, CDR1 is MDHEN and CDR2 is SYDVKM. This CDR3 region has 13 residues. The CDR3 DNA reads as TGTGCCAGCAGTCTACAGGGCGAATTCGGCTACACCTTC. This encodes CASSLQGEFGYTF.

The chain links TRBV5-1 to TRBJ2-6, with 10 bases matching TRBD1. J lost 2 bases, V lost 0 bases, and 8 bases had no gene match. Germline V gene data show CDR1 as SGHRS and CDR2 as YFSETQ. The CDR3 is 19 amino acids. CDR3 in DNA: TGCGCCAGCAGCTTGGACCCCCCGGGACAGGGGACTGGGGCCAACGTCCTGACTTTC. Translating gives CASSLDPPGQGTGANVLTF.

The genes are TRBV6-5 and TRBJ2-7, with D maybe TRBD2 (6 bases). The CDR3 spans 15 residues. V was shortened by 4 bases and J by 3 bases, with 16 bases between the two germline ends. The V gene's germline CDR1 is MNHEY and CDR2 SVGAGI. This chain's CDR3 is CASSSPGSRSYEQYF. The CDR3 bases are TGTGCCAGCAGTTCGCCCGGGAGCAGGAGCTACGAGCAGTACTTC.

The V call is TRBV6-5, the J call TRBJ1-4, with TRBD1 identical over 7 bases. The germline V gene has CDR1 MNHEY and CDR2 SVGAGI. This CDR3 comprises 14 residues. The V and J ends lost 6 bases and 3 bases, in that order; junction bases with no gene match: 4. CDR3 sequence: CASRPTGANEKLFF. The CDR3 DNA reads TGTGCCAGCAGGCCAACAGGGGCTAATGAAAAACTGTTTTTT.

The genes are TRBV29-1 and TRBJ2-1, with TRBD2 as a possible D gene (5 bases). Trimming removed 2 bases at V and 6 bases at J, with 14 bases between. Germline CDR1 SQVTM, CDR2 ANQGSEA. CDR3 length: 14 amino acids. For the CDR3, the DNA is TGCAGCGTTGAAAAGTCAGGAGGATTCAATGAGCAGTTCTTC. Its protein is CSVEKSGGFNEQFF.

The chain combines TRBV7-9 with TRBJ1-5; weak D call: TRBD1 (6 bases). The CDR3 consists of 15 residues. Germline V gene data show CDR1 as SEHNR and CDR2 as FQNEAQ (reference sequence). V was pared by 4 bases and J by 6 bases, with 16 bases between. The CDR3 nucleotides read TGTGCCAGCAGCTCCTGGGACAACGTAGGTCAGCCCCAGCATTTT. Translation: CASSSWDNVGQPQHF.